This T cell receptor beta chain was captured by sequencing in a study of cytomegalovirus exposure and HLA in healthy donors. Researchers ran the PCR with 60 Vbeta and 13 Jbeta primers. Libraries were prepared by immunoSEQ multiplex PCR; TCRdb keeps only in-frame clonotypes and omits some of them. Its listing shows about 110,000 clones. The CDR3 is made up of 16 amino acids. The ends lost 7 bases at V and 4 bases at J; junction bases unmatched: 5. CDR1 is SNHLY, CDR2 FYNNEI, per germline. General study findings and limits: DRB1 had the most TCR associations and HLA-C the fewest, a later analysis found, with rates varying by HLA locus. CMV antigen specificity of a few CMV-associated chains was confirmed in vitro. Several V segments, TRBV6-2 and TRBV6-3 among them, could not be told apart and were dropped. TCR beta sequences reportedly predicted the HLA-A and HLA-B alleles of most subjects accurately.

Points on this clone: Antigen: not known.

What was sequenced was PBMCs. The V gene is TRBV2, the J gene TRBJ2-6; 12 positions agree with TRBD1. This receptor was obtained from a man between 25 and 39 years old in good health and CMV-seronegative. CDR3 region: CASTGTGGAGANVLTF. CDR3 coding DNA: TGTGCCAGCACCGGGACAGGGGGCGCAGGGGCCAACGTCCTGACTTTC.